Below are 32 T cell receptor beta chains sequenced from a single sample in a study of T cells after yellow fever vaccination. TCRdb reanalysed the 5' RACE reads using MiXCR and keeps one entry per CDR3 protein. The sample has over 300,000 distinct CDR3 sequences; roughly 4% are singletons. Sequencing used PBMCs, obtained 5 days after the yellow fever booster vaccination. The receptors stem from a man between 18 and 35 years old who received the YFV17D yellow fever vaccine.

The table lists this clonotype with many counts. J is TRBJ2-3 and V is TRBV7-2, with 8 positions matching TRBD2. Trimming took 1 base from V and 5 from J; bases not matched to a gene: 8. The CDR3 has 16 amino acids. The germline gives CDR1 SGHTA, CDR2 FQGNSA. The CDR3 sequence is CASSLVLAGRQDTQYF. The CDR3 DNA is TGTGCCAGCAGCTTAGTCTTAGCGGGGCGGCAAGATACGCAGTATTTT. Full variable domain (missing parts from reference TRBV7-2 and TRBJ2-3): GAGVSQSPSNKVTEKGKDVELRCDPISGHTALYWYRQSLGQGLEFLIYFQGNSAPDKSGLPSDRFSAERTGGSVSTLTIQRTQQEDSAVYLCASSLVLAGRQDTQYFGPGTRLTVL.

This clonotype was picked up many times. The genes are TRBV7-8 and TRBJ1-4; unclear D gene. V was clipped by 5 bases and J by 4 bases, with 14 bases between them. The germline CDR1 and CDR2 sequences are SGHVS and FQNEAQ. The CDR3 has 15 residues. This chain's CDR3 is CASSQGPESNEKLFF. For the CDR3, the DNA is TGTGCCAGCAGCCAAGGTCCGGAAAGTAATGAAAAACTGTTTTTT.

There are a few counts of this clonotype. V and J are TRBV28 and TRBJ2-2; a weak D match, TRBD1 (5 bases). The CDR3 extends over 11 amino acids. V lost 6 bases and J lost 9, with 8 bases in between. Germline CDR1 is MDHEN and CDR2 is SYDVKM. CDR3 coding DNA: TGTGCCAGCAGCCTGGACAGGGAGCTGTTTTTT. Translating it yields CASSLDRELFF.

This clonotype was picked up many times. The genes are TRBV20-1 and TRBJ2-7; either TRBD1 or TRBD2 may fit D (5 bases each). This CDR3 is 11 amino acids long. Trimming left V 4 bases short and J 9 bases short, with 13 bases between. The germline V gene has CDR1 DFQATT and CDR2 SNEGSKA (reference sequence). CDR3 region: CSAIGAGGQYV. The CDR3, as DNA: TGCAGTGCTATCGGGGCAGGCGGGCAGTACGTC.

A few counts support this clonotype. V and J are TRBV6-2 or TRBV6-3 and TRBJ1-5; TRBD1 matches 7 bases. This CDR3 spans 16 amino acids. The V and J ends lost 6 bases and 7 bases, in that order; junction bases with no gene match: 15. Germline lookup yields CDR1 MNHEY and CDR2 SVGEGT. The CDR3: CASRQKEQGTPQPQHF. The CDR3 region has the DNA TGTGCCAGCAGACAAAAAGAACAGGGGACCCCACAGCCCCAGCATTTT.

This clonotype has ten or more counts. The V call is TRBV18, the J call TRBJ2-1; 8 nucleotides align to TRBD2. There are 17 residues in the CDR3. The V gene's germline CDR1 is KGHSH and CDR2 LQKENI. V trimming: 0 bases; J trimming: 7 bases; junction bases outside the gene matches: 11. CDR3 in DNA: TGTGCCAGCTCACCACCTGCCCCGGGGGGGGCTAGGAATGAGCAGTTCTTC. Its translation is CASSPPAPGGARNEQFF.

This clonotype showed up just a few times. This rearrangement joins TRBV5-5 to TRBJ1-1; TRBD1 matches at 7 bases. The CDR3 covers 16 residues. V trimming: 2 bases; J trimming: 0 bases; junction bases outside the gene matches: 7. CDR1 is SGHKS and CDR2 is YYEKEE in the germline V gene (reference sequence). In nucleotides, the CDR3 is TGTGCCAGCAGCTTCGGGCAGGGGGTTATGAACACTGAAGCTTTCTTT. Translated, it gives CASSFGQGVMNTEAFF.

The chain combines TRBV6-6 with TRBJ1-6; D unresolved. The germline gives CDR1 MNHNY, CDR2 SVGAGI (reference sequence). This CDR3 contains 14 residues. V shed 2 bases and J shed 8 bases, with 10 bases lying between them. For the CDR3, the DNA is TGTGCCAGCAGTTACGGGCAACAGCATTCACCCCTCCACTTT. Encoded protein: CASSYGQQHSPLHF.

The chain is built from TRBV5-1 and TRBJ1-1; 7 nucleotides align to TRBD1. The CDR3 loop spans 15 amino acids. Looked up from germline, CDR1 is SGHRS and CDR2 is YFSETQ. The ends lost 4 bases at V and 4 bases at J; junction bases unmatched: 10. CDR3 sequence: CASSLSRGSVTEAFF. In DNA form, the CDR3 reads TGCGCCAGCAGCCTCTCCAGGGGGTCGGTCACTGAAGCTTTCTTT.

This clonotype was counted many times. The chain's CDR3 is CASSQRRQYNEQFF. The CDR3 coding sequence is TGCGCCAGCAGCCAAAGGCGGCAGTACAATGAGCAGTTCTTC. This chain connects TRBV4-3 to TRBJ2-1; the D is unclear. Trimming removed 2 bases from V and 4 bases from J, with 9 bases in between. Looked up from germline, CDR1 is LGHNA and CDR2 is YSLEER. This CDR3 has 14 amino acids.

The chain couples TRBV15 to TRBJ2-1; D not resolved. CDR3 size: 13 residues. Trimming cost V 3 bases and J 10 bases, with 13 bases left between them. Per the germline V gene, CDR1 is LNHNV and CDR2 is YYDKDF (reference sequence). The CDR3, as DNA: TGTGCCACCAGCAGGGGCCGGCTCGGGGAGCAGTTCTTC. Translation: CATSRGRLGEQFF. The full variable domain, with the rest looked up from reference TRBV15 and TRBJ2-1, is DAMVIQNPRYQVTQFGKPVTLSCSQTLNHNVMYWYQQKSSQAPKLLFHYYDKDFNNEADTPDNFQSRRPNTSFCFLDIRSPGLGDTAMYLCATSRGRLGEQFFGPGTRLTVL.

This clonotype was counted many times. CDR3 sequence reads: CASSSNEKLFF. The CDR3 DNA follows: TGTGCCAGCAGCTCAAATGAAAAACTGTTTTTT. The chain combines TRBV11-2 with TRBJ1-4; D is unclear. The CDR3 contains 11 residues. Trimming stripped 4 bases from V and 5 bases from J, with 2 bases between. The germline V gene has CDR1 SGHAT and CDR2 FQNNGV.

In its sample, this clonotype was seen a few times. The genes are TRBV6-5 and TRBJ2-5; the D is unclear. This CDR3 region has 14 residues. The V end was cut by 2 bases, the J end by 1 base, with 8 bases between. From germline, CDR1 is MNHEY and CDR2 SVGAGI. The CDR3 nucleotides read TGTGCCAGCAGTTACCAGAACTCCCAAGAGACCCAGTACTTC. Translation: CASSYQNSQETQYF.

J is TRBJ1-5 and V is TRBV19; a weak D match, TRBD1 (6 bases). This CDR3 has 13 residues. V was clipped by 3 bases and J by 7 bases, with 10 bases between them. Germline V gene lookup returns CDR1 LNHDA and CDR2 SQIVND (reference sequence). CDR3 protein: CASSISGVQPQHF. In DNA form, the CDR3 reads TGTGCCAGTAGTATCTCAGGGGTACAGCCCCAGCATTTT.

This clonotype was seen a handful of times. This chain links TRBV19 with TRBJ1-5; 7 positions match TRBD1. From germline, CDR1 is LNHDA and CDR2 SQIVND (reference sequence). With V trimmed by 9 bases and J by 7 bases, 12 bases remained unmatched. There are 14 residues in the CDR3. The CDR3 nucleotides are TGTGCCAGCGGACAGGTCGAGCGGATGCAGCCCCAGCATTTT. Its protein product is CASGQVERMQPQHF.

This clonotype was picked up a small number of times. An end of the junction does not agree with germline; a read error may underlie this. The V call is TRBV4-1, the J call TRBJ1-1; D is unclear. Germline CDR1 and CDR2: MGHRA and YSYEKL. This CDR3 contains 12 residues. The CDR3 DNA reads TGCGCCAGCAGCCAATTTAACAGTGAAGCTTTCTTT. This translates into CASSQFNSEAFF.

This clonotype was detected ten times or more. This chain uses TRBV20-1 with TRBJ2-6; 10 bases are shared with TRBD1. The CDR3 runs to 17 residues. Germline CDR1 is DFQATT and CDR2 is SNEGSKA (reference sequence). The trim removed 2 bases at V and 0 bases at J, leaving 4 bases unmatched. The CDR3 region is CSARPTGGLSGANVLTF. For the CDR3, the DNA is TGCAGTGCTAGACCGACAGGGGGCCTCTCTGGGGCCAACGTCCTGACTTTC.

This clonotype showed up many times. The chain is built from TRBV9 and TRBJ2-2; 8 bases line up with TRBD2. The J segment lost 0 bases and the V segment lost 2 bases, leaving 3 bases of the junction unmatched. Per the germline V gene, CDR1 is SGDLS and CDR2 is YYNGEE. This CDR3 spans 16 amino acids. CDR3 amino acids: CASSVRGDTNTGELFF. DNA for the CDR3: TGTGCCAGCAGCGTGCGGGGGGACACGAACACCGGGGAGCTGTTTTTT.

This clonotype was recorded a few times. The CDR3 protein is CASSLKRGQGSSYEQYF. CDR3 in DNA: TGCGCCAGCAGCTTAAAACGCGGACAGGGCAGTAGCTACGAGCAGTACTTC. The chain combines TRBV5-1 with TRBJ2-7; 8 positions match TRBD1. The V segment lost 2 bases and the J segment 3 bases; nucleotides outside the gene matches: 13. The germline gives CDR1 SGHRS, CDR2 YFSETQ. This CDR3 is built from 17 residues.

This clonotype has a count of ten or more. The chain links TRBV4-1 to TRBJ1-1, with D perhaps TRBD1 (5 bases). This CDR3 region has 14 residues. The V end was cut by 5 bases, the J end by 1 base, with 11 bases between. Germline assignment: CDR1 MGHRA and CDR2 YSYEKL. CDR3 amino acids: CASSYKTENTEAFF. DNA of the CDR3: TGCGCCAGCAGCTATAAGACAGAGAACACTGAAGCTTTCTTT.

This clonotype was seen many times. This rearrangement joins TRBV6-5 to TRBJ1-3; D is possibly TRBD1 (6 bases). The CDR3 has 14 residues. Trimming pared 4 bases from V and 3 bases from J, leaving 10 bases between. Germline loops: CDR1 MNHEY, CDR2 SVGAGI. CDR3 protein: CASSSIQGGNTIYF. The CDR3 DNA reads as TGTGCCAGCAGTTCTATACAGGGTGGAAACACCATATATTTT.

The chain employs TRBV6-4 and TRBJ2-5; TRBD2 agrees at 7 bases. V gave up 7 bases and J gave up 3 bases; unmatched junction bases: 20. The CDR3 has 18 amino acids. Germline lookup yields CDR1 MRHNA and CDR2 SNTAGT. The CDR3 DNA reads TGTGCCAGCACCATTCTGGCTAGGGAGGGATTTGTAAAAGAGACCCAGTACTTC. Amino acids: CASTILAREGFVKETQYF.

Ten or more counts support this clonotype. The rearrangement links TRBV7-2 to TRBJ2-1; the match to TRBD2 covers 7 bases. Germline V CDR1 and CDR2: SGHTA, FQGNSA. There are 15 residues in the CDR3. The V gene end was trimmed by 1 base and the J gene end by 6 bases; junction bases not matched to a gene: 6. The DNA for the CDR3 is TGTGCCAGCAGCTTAGAGAGGACTAGGGCCAATGAGCAGTTCTTC. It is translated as CASSLERTRANEQFF.

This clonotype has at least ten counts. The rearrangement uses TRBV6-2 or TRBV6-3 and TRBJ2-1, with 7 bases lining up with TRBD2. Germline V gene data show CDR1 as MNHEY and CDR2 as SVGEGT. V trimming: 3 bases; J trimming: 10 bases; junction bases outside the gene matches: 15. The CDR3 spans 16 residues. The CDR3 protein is CASSYEAGERHGEQFF. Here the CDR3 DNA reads TGTGCCAGCAGTTATGAGGCGGGGGAACGCCATGGAGAGCAGTTCTTC.

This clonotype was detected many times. The CDR3 DNA reads TGTGCCAGCAGCTTGGACCTGAACACCGGGGAGCTGTTTTTT. This translates into CASSLDLNTGELFF. The J gene is TRBJ2-2, the V gene TRBV18; D unresolved. Per germline, CDR1 KGHSH and CDR2 LQKENI. Trimming took 8 bases from V and 1 from J, leaving 11 bases between them. CDR3 length: 14 amino acids.

The CDR3 is CSAPRGTDTQYF. The CDR3 DNA reads TGCAGTGCCCCTCGGGGCACAGATACGCAGTATTTT. This sequence joins TRBV20-1 and TRBJ2-3, with no clear D. CDR3 length equals 12 residues. V dropped 6 bases and J dropped 1 base, with 8 bases sitting between them. CDR1 and CDR2 from the germline V gene are DFQATT and SNEGSKA (reference sequence).

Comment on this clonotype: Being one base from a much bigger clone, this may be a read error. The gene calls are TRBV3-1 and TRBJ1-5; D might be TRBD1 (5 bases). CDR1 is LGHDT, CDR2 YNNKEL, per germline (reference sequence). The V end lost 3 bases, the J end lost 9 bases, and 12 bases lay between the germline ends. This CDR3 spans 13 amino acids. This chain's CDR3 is CASSQGGILPQHF. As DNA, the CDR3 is TGTGCCAGCAGCCAGGGGGGAATTCTGCCCCAGCATTTT.

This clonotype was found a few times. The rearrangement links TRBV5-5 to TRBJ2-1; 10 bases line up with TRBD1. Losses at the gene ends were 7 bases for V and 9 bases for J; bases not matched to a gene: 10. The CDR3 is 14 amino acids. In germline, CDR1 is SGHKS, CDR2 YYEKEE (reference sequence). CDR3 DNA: TGTGCCAGCTTCCCCCGGGACAGGGGTGTTGAGCAGTTCTTC. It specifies CASFPRDRGVEQFF.

The CDR3 loop is CAGGTGRSPLHF. CDR3 nucleotide sequence: TGTGCCGGGGGGACAGGACGGTCACCCCTCCACTTT. V is TRBV6-5 and J is TRBJ1-6, with 8 nucleotides matching TRBD1. Germline lookup yields CDR1 MNHEY and CDR2 SVGAGI. With V trimmed by 11 bases and J by 10 bases, 7 bases remained unmatched. This CDR3 spans 12 amino acids.

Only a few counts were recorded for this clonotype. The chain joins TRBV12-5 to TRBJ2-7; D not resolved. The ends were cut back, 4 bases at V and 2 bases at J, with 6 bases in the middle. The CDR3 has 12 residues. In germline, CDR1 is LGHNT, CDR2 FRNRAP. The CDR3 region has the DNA TGTGCTAGTGGTTCCTTGACCTACGAGCAGTACTTC. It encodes CASGSLTYEQYF.

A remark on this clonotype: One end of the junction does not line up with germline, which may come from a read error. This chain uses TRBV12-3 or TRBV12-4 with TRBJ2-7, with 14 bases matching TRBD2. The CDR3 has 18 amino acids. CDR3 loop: CASSFSGGTSGGPYEQYF. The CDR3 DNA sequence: TGTGCTAGCAGTTTCTCCGGAGGGACTAGCGGGGGACCCTACGAGCAGTACTTC.

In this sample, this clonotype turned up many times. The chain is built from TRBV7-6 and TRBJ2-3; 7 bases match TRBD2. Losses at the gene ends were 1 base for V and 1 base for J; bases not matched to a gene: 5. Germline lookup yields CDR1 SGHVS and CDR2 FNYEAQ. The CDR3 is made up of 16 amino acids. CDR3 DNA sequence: TGTGCCAGCAGCTTAGGGGGCGGGGGAGGCACAGATACGCAGTATTTT. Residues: CASSLGGGGGTDTQYF.